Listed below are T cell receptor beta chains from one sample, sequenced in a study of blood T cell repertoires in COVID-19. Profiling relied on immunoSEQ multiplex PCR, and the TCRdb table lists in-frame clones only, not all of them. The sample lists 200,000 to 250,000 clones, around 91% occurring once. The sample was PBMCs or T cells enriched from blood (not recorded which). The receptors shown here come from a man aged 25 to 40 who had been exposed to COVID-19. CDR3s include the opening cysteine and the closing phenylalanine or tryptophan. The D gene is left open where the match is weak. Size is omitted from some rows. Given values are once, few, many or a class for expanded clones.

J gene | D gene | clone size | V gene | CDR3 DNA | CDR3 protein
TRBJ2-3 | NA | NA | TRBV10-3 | TGTGCCATCAGCGGGGGGCGTGGGGGCCTAATCACAGATACGCAGTATTTT | CAISGGRGGLITDTQYF
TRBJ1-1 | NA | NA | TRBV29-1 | TGCAGCGTAGATACAGGGAACACTGAAGCTTTCTTT | CSVDTGNTEAFF
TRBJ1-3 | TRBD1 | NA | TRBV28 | TGTGCCAGCAGTTCACCCGCCAACCGGGACAGGGTATCGGCTGGAAACACCATATATTTT | CASSSPANRDRVSAGNTIYF
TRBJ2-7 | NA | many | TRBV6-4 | TGTGCCAGCAGTGAGTCGGTTAGCTCCTACGAGCAGTACTTC | CASSESVSSYEQYF
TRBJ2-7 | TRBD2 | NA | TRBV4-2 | TGTGCCAGCAGCCAAGATCGGACTAGCGGGGGCGAGCAGTACTTC | CASSQDRTSGGEQYF
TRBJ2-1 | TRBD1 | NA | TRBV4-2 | TGTGCCAGCAGCCCCCACCGGGACAGCTACAATGAGCAGTTCTTC | CASSPHRDSYNEQFF
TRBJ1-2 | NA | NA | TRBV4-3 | TGCGCCAGCAGCCAAGGGGTTGCGCAGGCCCTTGGCTACACCTTC | CASSQGVAQALGYTF
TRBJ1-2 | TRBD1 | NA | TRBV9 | TGTGCCAGCAGCCGGGACAGGGCAAACTATGGCTACACCTTC | CASSRDRANYGYTF
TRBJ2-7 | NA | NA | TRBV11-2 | TGTGCCAGCAGCTACCAACTCCGGGACTCCTACGAGCAGTACTTC | CASSYQLRDSYEQYF
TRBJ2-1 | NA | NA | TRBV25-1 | TGTGCCAGCAGTGATTATATTTCACTTGAGCAGTTCTTC | CASSDYISLEQFF
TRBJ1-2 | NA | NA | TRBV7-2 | TGTGCCAGCAGCTTAGGGGCAGTCCGCGGCTACACCTTC | CASSLGAVRGYTF
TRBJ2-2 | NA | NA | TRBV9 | TGTGCCAGCAGTAGCAGGGTGGACACCGGGGAGCTGTTTTTT | CASSSRVDTGELFF
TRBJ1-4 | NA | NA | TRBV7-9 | TGTGCCAGCAGCGACCAGGGAAACGAAAAACTGTTTTTT | CASSDQGNEKLFF
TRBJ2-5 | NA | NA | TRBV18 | TGTGCCAGCTCACCCCGGATGGGGCTCTACGGGCCTGAGACCCAGTACTTC | CASSPRMGLYGPETQYF
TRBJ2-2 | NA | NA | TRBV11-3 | TGTGCCAGCAGCTTCCGTACCACTAGTTTCTCCGGGGAGCTGTTTTTT | CASSFRTTSFSGELFF
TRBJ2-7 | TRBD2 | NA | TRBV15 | TGTGCCACCAGCCCGCGGGGAGCGGGGGAGGGCTACGAGCAGTACTTC | CATSPRGAGEGYEQYF
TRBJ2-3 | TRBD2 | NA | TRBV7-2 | TGTGCCAGCAGACAACTAGCGGGGGGGCCCGGAGATACGCAGTATTTT | CASRQLAGGPGDTQYF
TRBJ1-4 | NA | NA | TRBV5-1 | TGCGCCAGCAGCTTGGGTCCGGAGGAAAAACTGTTTTTT | CASSLGPEEKLFF
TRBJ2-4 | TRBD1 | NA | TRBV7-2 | TGTGCCAGCAGCTTAGGGGGACAGGGGAACATTCAGTACTTC | CASSLGGQGNIQYF
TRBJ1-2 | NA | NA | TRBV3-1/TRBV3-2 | TGTGCCAGCAGCCCGAACAAGACAGGATTTGTTAATGGCTACACCTTC | CASSPNKTGFVNGYTF
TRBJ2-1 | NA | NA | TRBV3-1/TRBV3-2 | TGTGCCAGCAGCCGTCGACTTGATGTTTACAATGAGCAGTTCTTC | CASSRRLDVYNEQFF
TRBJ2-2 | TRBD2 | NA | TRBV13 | TGTGCCAGCAGAAAGGGACTAGCGGGACTCTCTACCGGGGAGCTGTTTTTT | CASRKGLAGLSTGELFF
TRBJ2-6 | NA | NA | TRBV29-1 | TGCAGCGTTGAAGATGTGCAGAAGTCTGGGGCCAACGTCCTGACTTTC | CSVEDVQKSGANVLTF
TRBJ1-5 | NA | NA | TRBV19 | TGTGCCAGTGGGGGGAATAGCAATCAGCCCCAGCATTTT | CASGGNSNQPQHF
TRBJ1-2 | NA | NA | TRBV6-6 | TGTGCCAGCACTGGAGGATTCTATGGCTACACCTTC | CASTGGFYGYTF
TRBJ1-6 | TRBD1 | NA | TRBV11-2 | TGTGCCAGCAGCCTAGACAGGGGGGATTCACCCCTCCACTTT | CASSLDRGDSPLHF
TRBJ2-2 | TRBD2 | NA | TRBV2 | TGTGCCAGCAGTTACGGGGGGTCCAAGACAGGGGAGCTGTTTTTT | CASSYGGSKTGELFF
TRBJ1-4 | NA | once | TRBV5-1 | TGCGCCAGCAGCCCCCGGGAGTATCAAGCAACTAATGAAAAACTGTTTTTT | CASSPREYQATNEKLFF
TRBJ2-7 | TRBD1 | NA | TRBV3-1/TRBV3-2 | TGTGCCAGCAGCCTCCCCGCCGGGACAGCATCCTACGAGCAGTACTTC | CASSLPAGTASYEQYF
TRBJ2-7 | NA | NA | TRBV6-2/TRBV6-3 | TGTGCCAGCAGTTCAGCCTACGAGCAGTACTTC | CASSSAYEQYF
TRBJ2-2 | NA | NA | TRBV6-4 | TGTGCCAGCAGTGACTCCCTGGCCACCGGGGAGCTGTTTTTT | CASSDSLATGELFF
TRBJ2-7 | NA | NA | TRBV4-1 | TGCGCCAGCAGCCATGCCGGGACACCCTACGAGCAGTACTTC | CASSHAGTPYEQYF
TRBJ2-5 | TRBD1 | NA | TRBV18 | TGTGCCAGCTCCCCTTCCGGACAGGCCGCGGTGGAGACCCAGTACTTC | CASSPSGQAAVETQYF
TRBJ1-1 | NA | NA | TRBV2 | TGTGCCAGCAGGAGGGAACCGAACACTGAAGCTTTCTTT | CASRREPNTEAFF
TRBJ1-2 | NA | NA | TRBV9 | TGTGCCAGCAGCCGAGACGAGGGCTATGGCTACACCTTC | CASSRDEGYGYTF
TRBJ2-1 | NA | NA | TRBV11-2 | TGTGCCAGCAGCCCTAGGGGGAGCGAATACAATGAGCAGTTCTTC | CASSPRGSEYNEQFF
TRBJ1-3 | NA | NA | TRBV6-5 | TGTGCCAGCAGTTACGAGGCCTCTGGAAACACCATATATTTT | CASSYEASGNTIYF
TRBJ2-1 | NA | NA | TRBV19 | TGTGCCAGTAGTTCATACAATGAGCAGTTCTTC | CASSSYNEQFF
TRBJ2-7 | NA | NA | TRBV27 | TGTGCCAGCAGTTTGGCCGGGGGTAACTACGAGCAGTACTTC | CASSLAGGNYEQYF
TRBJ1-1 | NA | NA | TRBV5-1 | TGCGCCAGCAGCTTGGACAGGGAAAGGGTAACTGAAGCTTTCTTT | CASSLDRERVTEAFF
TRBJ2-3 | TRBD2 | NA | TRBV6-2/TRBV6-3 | TGTGCCAGCAGTTCTAGCGGGGGGGCAGATACGCAGTATTTT | CASSSSGGADTQYF
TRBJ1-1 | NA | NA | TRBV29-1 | TGCAGCGTTGAAGATCGGGCTTTCTTT | CSVEDRAFF
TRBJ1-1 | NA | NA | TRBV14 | TGTGCCAGCAGCCAGGTCCTAGCCGGTCGAGACACTGAAGCTTTCTTT | CASSQVLAGRDTEAFF
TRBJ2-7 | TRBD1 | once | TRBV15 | TGTGCCACCAGCGATGGACAGGTTTTCGAGCAGTACTTC | CATSDGQVFEQYF
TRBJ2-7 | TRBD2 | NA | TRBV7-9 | TGTGCCAGCAGCTCTCCGAGCGGGGGGCTTTCCTACGAGCAGTACTTC | CASSSPSGGLSYEQYF
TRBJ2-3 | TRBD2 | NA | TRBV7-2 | TGTGCCAGCAGCTTAGAGCGGGGGAGGGGTTATTTT | CASSLERGRGYF
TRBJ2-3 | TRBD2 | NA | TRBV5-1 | TGCGCCAGCAGCTTGGACCAACTAGCGGGCTACACAGATACGCAGTATTTT | CASSLDQLAGYTDTQYF
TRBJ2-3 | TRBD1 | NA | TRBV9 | TGTGCCAGCAGCCTATCGGGACAGAGCACAGATACGCAGTATTTT | CASSLSGQSTDTQYF
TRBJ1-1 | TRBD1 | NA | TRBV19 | TGTGCCAGTACTCCGGACAGGGAACACACTGAAGCTTTCTTT | CASTPDREHTEAFF